This TCR beta chain stems from a study of T cells in localized non-small cell lung cancer. Points from the study as a whole: Highest T cell clonality was seen in uninvolved adjacent lung, surpassing that measured in tumor.

The CDR3 contains 13 residues. Trimming took 1 base from V and 7 from J, leaving 10 bases between them. The V gene's germline CDR1 is MNHNS and CDR2 SASEGT. TCRdb keeps only in-frame clones here, not all; method: immunoSEQ multiplex PCR. The top ten hold under 20% of the sample, which has tens of thousands of clones, 86% seen once. In its sample, this clone was seen once. The antigen is unknown. The chain couples TRBV6-1 to TRBJ1-2; no reliable D call. The sample consisted of peripheral blood, taken before any cancer treatment. This clonotype originated in a male donor at least 60 years old with stage III squamous cell lung carcinoma. CDR3 amino acids: CASSEVPRRGYTF. The CDR3 DNA follows: TGTGCCAGCAGTGAAGTTCCCCGACGTGGCTACACCTTC.